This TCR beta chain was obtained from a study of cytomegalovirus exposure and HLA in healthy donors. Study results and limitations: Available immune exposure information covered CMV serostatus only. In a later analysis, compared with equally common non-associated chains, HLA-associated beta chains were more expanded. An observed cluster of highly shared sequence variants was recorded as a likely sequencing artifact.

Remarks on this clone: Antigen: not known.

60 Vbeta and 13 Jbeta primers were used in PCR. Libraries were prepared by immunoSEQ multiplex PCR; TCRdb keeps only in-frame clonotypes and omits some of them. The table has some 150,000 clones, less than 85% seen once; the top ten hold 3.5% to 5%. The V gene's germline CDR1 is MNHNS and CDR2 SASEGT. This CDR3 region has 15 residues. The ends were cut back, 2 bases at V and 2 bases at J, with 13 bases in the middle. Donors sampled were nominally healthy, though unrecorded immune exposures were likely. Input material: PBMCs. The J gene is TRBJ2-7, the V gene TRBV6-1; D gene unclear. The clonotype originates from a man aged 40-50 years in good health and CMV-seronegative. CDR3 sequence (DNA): TGTGCCAGCAGTGAATCTGGTCAGACACCCTACGAGCAGTACTTC. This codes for CASSESGQTPYEQYF.